These T cell receptor beta chains were read from a single sample in a study of shared clonotypes between healthy human individuals. Profiled with immunoSEQ multiplex PCR; TCRdb holds only in-frame clones, not every one. The sample carries millions of clones, just over 90% recorded once. The specimen was naive CD4+ T cells from PBMCs. All receptors derive from a man younger than 30 in good health. Some clones in this sample may be carry-over from other donors' samples. Each CDR3 is given with its conserved first and last residue. The D gene is left open where the match is weak. Clone size is stated in some rows and not others, as once, few, many or a class when expanded.

abundance,j_gene,d_gene,v_gene,CDR3nt,CDR3aa
once,TRBJ2-7,TRBD2,TRBV7-2,TGTGCCAGCAGCTTATTAGCACTAGCGGCCTACTACGAGCAGTACTTC,CASSLLALAAYYEQYF
-,TRBJ2-7,TRBD1,TRBV19,TGTGCCAGTAGTATAGTAGGGGGCATGGCGGTGGAGCAGTACTTC,CASSIVGGMAVEQYF
-,TRBJ2-5,TRBD1,TRBV5-1,TGCGCCAGCAGCTTGGGACAGGGCTGGGATGGCCAGTACTTC,CASSLGQGWDGQYF
once,TRBJ2-5,TRBD2,TRBV7-9,TGTGCCAGCAGCTTAGGTGACGGGAGGGCCTTGGAGACCCAGTACTTC,CASSLGDGRALETQYF
-,TRBJ2-1,TRBD2,TRBV5-1,TGCGCCAGCAGCTTGGCCGGCGGGAGGGCCGGGAGCTCCTACAATGAGCAGTTCTTC,CASSLAGGRAGSSYNEQFF
-,TRBJ2-3,-,TRBV7-9,TGTGCCAGCAGCCGGACCGGGACCCCCTCAGATACGCAGTATTTT,CASSRTGTPSDTQYF
-,TRBJ2-1,TRBD1,TRBV29-1,TGCAGCGTAGAACGACAGGGCAATGAGCAGTTCTTC,CSVERQGNEQFF
-,TRBJ2-2,TRBD2,TRBV10-3,TGTGCCATCGGGAGTGAGAAGCGGGAGTTATCCGGGGAGCTGTTTTTT,CAIGSEKRELSGELFF
-,TRBJ2-2,-,TRBV9,TGTGCCAGCAGCGCCCTCGCAGCGGGGAACACCGGGGAGCTGTTTTTT,CASSALAAGNTGELFF
-,TRBJ2-3,TRBD2,TRBV2,TGTGCCAGCAGACGACTAGCTTCTACAGATACGCAGTATTTT,CASRRLASTDTQYF
-,TRBJ1-1,TRBD1,TRBV28,TGTGCCAGCAGTGGACAGGGTAAACGCATGAACACTGAAGCTTTCTTT,CASSGQGKRMNTEAFF
-,TRBJ2-1,-,TRBV5-4,TGTGCCAGCAGCTTGGTCGCCGTGAGCTCCTACAATGAGCAGTTCTTC,CASSLVAVSSYNEQFF
-,TRBJ2-7,-,TRBV21-1,TGTGCCAGCAGCAAAGAAGTTAGGGGGACCGGGAGTTTTTACGAGCAGTACTTC,CASSKEVRGTGSFYEQYF
-,TRBJ2-1,TRBD2,TRBV7-8,TGTGCCAGCAGCCATCCCAAGGACGGGGCGGGAGGACTAGGCGATGAGCAGTTCTTC,CASSHPKDGAGGLGDEQFF
-,TRBJ1-1,TRBD1,TRBV23-1,TGCGCCAGCAGTCAATGGAGAACAGGGGTACAGGACACTGAAGCTTTCTTT,CASSQWRTGVQDTEAFF
-,TRBJ2-3,-,TRBV5-8,TGTGCCAGCAGCTTGGAGTTTGGCAGGGGGGGGCCAGATACGCAGTATTTT,CASSLEFGRGGPDTQYF
-,TRBJ1-1,-,TRBV2,TGTGCCAGCACCCCTGATCTGAACACTGAAGCTTTCTTT,CASTPDLNTEAFF
-,TRBJ2-7,-,TRBV27,TGTGCCAGCAGTTTAAGTAGCGACTCCTACGAGCAGTACTTC,CASSLSSDSYEQYF
-,TRBJ1-2,TRBD1,TRBV27,TGTGCCAGCACCACCCGACAGGGACGGGTTAACTATGGCTACACCTTC,CASTTRQGRVNYGYTF
-,TRBJ1-1,-,TRBV2,TGTGCCAGCAGTGAAGACAGATTGACCACTGAAGCTTTCTTT,CASSEDRLTTEAFF
-,TRBJ2-3,TRBD2,TRBV5-4,TGTGCCAGCAATAAAGGACTAGCGGGAGGGAGCACAGATACGCAGTATTTT,CASNKGLAGGSTDTQYF
-,TRBJ2-1,-,TRBV2,TGTGCCAGCAGCCGAAACCCGACCGTAGTGGTTGAGCAGTTCTTC,CASSRNPTVVVEQFF
-,TRBJ2-1,TRBD2,TRBV5-6,TGTGCCAGCAGCTCTAGCGGGAGGGCCAAAAATGAGCAGTTCTTC,CASSSSGRAKNEQFF
-,TRBJ2-3,TRBD2,TRBV5-1,TGCGCCAGCAGCACCGCTGGGACTAGCGATTTTCGCACAGATACGCAGTATTTT,CASSTAGTSDFRTDTQYF
-,TRBJ2-5,-,TRBV20-1,TGCAGTGCCGGGGCAGGGGAGACCCAGTACTTC,CSAGAGETQYF
-,TRBJ2-1,-,TRBV30,TGTGCCTGGACCCACCCGGGACTTCAGGCCCCGTTCTTC,CAWTHPGLQAPFF
-,TRBJ2-3,TRBD2,TRBV28,TGTGCCAGCAGTTTACCTCGGGGCGGGGGTACGCAGTATTTT,CASSLPRGGGTQYF
-,TRBJ1-1,TRBD1,TRBV7-3,TGTGCCAGCAGCTTCCAGGGGGGTGACACTGAAGCTTTCTTT,CASSFQGGDTEAFF
-,TRBJ1-5,-,TRBV5-1,TGCGCCAGCAGCAGGACACCCAATCAGCCCCAGCATTTT,CASSRTPNQPQHF